These T cell receptor beta chains were read from a single sample in a study of CD8 T cells in Susac syndrome. Each CDR3 protein is one row after TCRdb ran MiXCR on the immunoSEQ multiplex PCR reads. The sample contains 100,000 to 150,000 distinct CDR3 sequences, around 75% of which appear only once. Sequenced material: CD8+ T cells from PBMCs. The receptors shown here come from a human donor with multiple sclerosis. Both conserved end residues are part of each CDR3. Fields, in order: D gene, clone size, J gene, V gene, CDR3 protein, CDR3 DNA. The D gene is left open where the match is weak. Only some rows state a clone size, as once, few, many or a class for expanded clones.

>.|.|TRBJ1-2|TRBV20-1
CSARGGIYGYTF
TGCAGTGCTAGGGGGGGGATCTATGGCTACACCTTC
>.|.|TRBJ1-6|TRBV10-3
CAITRGRVNSPLHF
TGTGCCATCACTCGGGGACGGGTTAATTCACCCCTCCACTTT
>TRBD1|.|TRBJ1-2|TRBV5-8
CASSLSQGAGGYTF
TGTGCCAGCAGCTTGTCCCAGGGGGCTGGCGGCTACACCTTC
>TRBD2|.|TRBJ2-1|TRBV4-1
CASSQDGSGSIPHNEQFF
TGCGCCAGCAGCCAAGATGGGAGCGGGAGTATTCCCCACAATGAGCAGTTCTTC
>.|.|TRBJ1-1|TRBV27
CASAGGTEAFF
TGTGCCAGCGCCGGGGGCACTGAAGCTTTCTTT
>TRBD2|.|TRBJ2-3|TRBV20-1
CSAREAGGTDTQYF
TGCAGTGCCCGAGAAGCGGGGGGCACAGATACGCAGTATTTT
>TRBD2|.|TRBJ2-2|TRBV29-1
CSVVSGVTNTGELFF
TGCAGCGTTGTTAGCGGGGTTACGAACACCGGGGAGCTGTTTTTT
>TRBD2|.|TRBJ2-1|TRBV7-7
CASSLGLAEYNEQFF
TGTGCTAGCAGCCTAGGACTAGCGGAATACAATGAGCAGTTCTTC
>TRBD1|.|TRBJ1-2|TRBV5-1
CASNPGIGQGNPWDGYTF
TGCGCCAGCAACCCCGGTATCGGACAGGGTAATCCCTGGGATGGCTACACCTTC
>.|.|TRBJ1-2|TRBV29-1
CSVDRNYGYTF
TGCAGCGTTGACAGGAACTATGGCTACACCTTC
>TRBD2|.|TRBJ2-3|TRBV18
CASSRKLARDTQYF
TGTGCCAGCTCACGAAAACTAGCGAGGGATACGCAGTATTTT
>.|.|TRBJ1-2|TRBV6-5
CASSYSGGYGYTF
TGTGCCAGCAGTTACTCAGGGGGCTATGGCTACACCTTC
>TRBD2|.|TRBJ2-1|TRBV12-5
CASGMGLAGDEQFF
TGTGCTAGTGGTATGGGACTAGCGGGAGATGAGCAGTTCTTC
>.|.|TRBJ1-1|TRBV19
CASSTWTASSTHEAFF
TGTGCCAGTAGTACTTGGACAGCTTCCTCGACACATGAAGCTTTCTTT
>.|once|TRBJ2-1|TRBV27
CASSLGVRSYNEQFF
TGTGCCAGCAGTTTAGGGGTTAGGTCCTACAATGAGCAGTTCTTC
>.|once|TRBJ2-1|TRBV7-9
CASSLEVGGSDNEQFF
TGTGCCAGCAGCTTAGAGGTGGGGGGCTCGGACAATGAGCAGTTCTTC
>.|.|TRBJ2-3|TRBV12-3/TRBV12-4
CASRPVSTDTQYF
TGTGCCAGCAGACCCGTAAGCACAGATACGCAGTATTTT
>.|.|TRBJ2-7|TRBV2
CASSEASRNPRYEQYF
TGTGCCAGCAGTGAAGCGAGCCGTAACCCCCGGTACGAGCAGTACTTC
>.|few|TRBJ2-7|TRBV2
CASSEALPPPYEQYF
TGTGCCAGCAGTGAAGCGCTGCCTCCCCCCTACGAGCAGTACTTC
>.|.|TRBJ2-1|TRBV20-1
CSARNGLSPYNEQFF
TGCAGTGCTAGGAATGGATTAAGCCCCTACAATGAGCAGTTCTTC
>.|.|TRBJ1-4|TRBV4-1
CASSQGARNEKLFF
TGCGCCAGCAGCCAGGGGGCGCGGAATGAAAAACTGTTTTTT
>.|.|TRBJ1-3|TRBV7-8
CASSFSDSGNTIYF
TGTGCCAGCAGCTTTAGTGACTCTGGAAACACCATATATTTT
>.|.|TRBJ2-7|TRBV27
CASSLSAGQYEQYF
TGTGCCAGCAGTTTAAGCGCAGGGCAGTACGAGCAGTACTTC
>TRBD2|.|TRBJ2-3|TRBV28
CASSFPLSGGGTDTQYF
TGTGCCAGCAGTTTCCCCTTAAGCGGGGGAGGCACAGATACGCAGTATTTT
>.|.|TRBJ1-1|TRBV25-1
CASSESGVGNTEAFF
TGTGCCAGCAGTGAATCCGGGGTGGGAAACACTGAAGCTTTCTTT
>.|.|TRBJ2-1|TRBV28
CASGGRARNEQFF
TGTGCCTCCGGGGGGCGGGCAAGGAATGAGCAGTTCTTC
>.|few|TRBJ2-1|TRBV6-1
CASSDSPGGEQFF
TGTGCCAGCAGTGACTCCCCCGGGGGTGAGCAGTTCTTC
>.|.|TRBJ1-2|TRBV7-9
CASSPSLGEYGYTF
TGTGCCAGCAGCCCCTCCCTGGGGGAGTATGGCTACACCTTC
>.|.|TRBJ1-1|TRBV7-2
CASSPPRRNTEAFF
TGTGCCAGCAGCCCGCCCCGTCGTAACACTGAAGCTTTCTTT
>TRBD1|.|TRBJ1-5|TRBV20-1
CSAGTGMRDQPQHF
TGCAGTGCTGGGACAGGGATGCGCGATCAGCCCCAGCATTTT
>.|.|TRBJ1-1|TRBV12-5
CASGFLAGFAEAFF
TGTGCTAGTGGTTTCTTGGCAGGGTTCGCTGAAGCTTTCTTT